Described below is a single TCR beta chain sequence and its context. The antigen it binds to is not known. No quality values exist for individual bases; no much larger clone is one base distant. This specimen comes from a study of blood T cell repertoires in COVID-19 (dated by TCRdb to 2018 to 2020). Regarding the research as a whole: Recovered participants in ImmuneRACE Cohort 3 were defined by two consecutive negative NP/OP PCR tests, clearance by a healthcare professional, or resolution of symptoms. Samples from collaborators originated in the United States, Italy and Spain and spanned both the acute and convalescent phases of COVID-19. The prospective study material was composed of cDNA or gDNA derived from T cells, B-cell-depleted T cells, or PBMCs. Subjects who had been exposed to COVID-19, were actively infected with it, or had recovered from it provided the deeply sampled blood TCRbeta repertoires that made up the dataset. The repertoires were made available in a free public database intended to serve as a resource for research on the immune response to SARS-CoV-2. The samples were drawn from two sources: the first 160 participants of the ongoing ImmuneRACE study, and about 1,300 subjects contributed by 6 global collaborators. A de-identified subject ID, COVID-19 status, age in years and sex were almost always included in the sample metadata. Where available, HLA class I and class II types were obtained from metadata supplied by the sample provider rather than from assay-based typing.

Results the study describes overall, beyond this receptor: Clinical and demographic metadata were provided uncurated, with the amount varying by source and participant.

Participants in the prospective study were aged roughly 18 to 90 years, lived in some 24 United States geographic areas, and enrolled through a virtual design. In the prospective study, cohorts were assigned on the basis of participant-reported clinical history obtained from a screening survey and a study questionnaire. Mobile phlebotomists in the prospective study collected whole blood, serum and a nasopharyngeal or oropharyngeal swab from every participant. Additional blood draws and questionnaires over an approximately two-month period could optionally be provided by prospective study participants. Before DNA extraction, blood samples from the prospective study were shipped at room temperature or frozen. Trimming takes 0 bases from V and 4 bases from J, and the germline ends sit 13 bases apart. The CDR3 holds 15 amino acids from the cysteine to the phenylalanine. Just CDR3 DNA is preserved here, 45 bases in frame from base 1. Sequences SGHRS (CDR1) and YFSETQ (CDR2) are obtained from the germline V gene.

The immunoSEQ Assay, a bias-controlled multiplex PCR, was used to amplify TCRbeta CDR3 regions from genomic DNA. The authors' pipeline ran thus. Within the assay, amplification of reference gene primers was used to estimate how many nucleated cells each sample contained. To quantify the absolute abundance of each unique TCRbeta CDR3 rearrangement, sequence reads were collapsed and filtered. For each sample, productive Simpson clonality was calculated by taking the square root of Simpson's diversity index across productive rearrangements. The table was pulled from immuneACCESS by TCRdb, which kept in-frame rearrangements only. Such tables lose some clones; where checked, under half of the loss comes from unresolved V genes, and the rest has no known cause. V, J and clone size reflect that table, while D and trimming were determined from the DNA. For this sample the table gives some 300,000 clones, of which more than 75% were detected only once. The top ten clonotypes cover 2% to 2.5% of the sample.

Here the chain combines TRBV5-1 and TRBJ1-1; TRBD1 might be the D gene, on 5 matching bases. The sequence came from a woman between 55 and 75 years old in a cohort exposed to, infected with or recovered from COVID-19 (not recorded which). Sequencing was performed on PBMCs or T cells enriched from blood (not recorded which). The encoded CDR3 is CASSLALPGSTEAFF. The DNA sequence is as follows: TGCGCCAGCAGCTTGGCCTTGCCAGGGTCCACTGAAGCTTTCTTT.